The clone carrying this T cell receptor beta chain was counted a few times. Antigen unknown. This record comes from a study of T-cell memory formation after mild COVID-19. Via MiXCR, TCRdb re-called the 5' RACE reads, giving one row per CDR3 protein. The sample lists fewer than 250,000 distinct CDR3 sequences; about a sixth were seen once. General study findings and limits: A second wave of clones peaked on day 37, and their SARS-CoV-2 specificity went unconfirmed. Certain responding clones were present in pre-infection memory, suggesting participation of cross-reactive memory.

The TCR was taken from an adult woman who had mild COVID-19 (a few samples of this study predate the infection). Cell type and time point are not known. What was sequenced was PBMCs or a T cell subset sorted from them (not recorded which).

CDR3 loop: CASSFRDPNRAKNIQYF. The DNA for the CDR3 is TGTGCCAGCAGCTTCCGGGACCCAAACAGAGCCAAAAACATTCAGTACTTC. The chain links TRBV11-2 to TRBJ2-4; either TRBD1 or TRBD2 may fit D (5 bases each). Trimming removed 3 bases from V and 0 bases from J, with 15 bases in between. There are 17 residues in the CDR3. Germline-derived CDR1 and CDR2 are SGHAT and FQNNGV.